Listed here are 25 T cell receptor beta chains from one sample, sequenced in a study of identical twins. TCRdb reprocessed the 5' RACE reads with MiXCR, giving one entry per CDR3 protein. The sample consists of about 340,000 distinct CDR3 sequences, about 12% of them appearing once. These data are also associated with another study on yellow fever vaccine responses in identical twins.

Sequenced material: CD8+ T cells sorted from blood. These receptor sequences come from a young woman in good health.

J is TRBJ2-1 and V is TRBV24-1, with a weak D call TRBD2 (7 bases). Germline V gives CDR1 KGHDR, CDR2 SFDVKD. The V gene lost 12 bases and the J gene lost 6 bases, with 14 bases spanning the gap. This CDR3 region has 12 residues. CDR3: CAAGGLANEQFF. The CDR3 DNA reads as TGTGCCGCCGGGGGGCTAGCCAATGAGCAGTTCTTC.

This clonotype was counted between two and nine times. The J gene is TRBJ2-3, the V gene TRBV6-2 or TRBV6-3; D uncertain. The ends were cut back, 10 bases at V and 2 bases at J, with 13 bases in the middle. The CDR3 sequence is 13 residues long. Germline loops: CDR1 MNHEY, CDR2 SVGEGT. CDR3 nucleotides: TGTGCCATCCAGAAGATGGACACAGATACGCAGTATTTT. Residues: CAIQKMDTDTQYF.

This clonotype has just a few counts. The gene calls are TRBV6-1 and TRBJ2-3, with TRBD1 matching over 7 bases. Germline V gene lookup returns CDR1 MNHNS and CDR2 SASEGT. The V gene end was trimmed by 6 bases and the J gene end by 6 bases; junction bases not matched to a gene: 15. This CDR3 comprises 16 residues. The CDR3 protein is CASSPDLRQGLDTQYF. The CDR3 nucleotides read TGTGCCAGCAGCCCGGACCTTAGACAGGGATTGGATACGCAGTATTTT.

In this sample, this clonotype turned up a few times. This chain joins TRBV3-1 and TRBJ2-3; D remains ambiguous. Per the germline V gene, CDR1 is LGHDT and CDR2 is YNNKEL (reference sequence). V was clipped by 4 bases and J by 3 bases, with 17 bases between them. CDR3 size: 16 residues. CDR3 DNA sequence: TGTGCCAGCAGCCCCGTTTTTGTAGCCGGGACAGATACGCAGTATTTT. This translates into CASSPVFVAGTDTQYF.

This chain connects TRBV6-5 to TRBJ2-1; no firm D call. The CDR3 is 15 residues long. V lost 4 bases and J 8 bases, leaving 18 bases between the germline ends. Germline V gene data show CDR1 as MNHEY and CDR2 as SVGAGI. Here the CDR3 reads CASSSGPGNLYEQFF. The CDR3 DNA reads TGTGCCAGCAGTTCCGGGCCCGGCAATCTGTATGAGCAGTTCTTC.

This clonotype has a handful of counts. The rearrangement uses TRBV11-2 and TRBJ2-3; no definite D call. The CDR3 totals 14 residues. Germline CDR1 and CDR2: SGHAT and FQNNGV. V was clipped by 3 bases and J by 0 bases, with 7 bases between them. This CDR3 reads CASSLYPSTDTQYF. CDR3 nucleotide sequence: TGTGCCAGCAGCTTGTATCCTAGCACAGATACGCAGTATTTT.

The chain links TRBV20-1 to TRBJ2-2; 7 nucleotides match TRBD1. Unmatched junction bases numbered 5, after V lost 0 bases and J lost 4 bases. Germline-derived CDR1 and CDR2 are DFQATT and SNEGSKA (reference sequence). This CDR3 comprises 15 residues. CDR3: CSARDPGQSTGELFF. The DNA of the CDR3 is TGCAGTGCTAGAGATCCGGGACAGAGCACCGGGGAGCTGTTTTTT.

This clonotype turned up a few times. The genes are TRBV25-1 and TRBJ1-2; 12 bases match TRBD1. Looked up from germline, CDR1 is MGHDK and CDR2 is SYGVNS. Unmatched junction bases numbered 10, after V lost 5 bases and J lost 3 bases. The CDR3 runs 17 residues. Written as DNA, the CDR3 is TGTGCCAGCAGTCCCTGGGACAGGGGGCGTTCTGACTATGGCTACACCTTC. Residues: CASSPWDRGRSDYGYTF.

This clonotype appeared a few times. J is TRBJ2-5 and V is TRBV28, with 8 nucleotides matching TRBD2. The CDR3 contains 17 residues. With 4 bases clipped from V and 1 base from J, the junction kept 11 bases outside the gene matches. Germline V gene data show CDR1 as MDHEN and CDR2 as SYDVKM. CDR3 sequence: CASSSDVIAGPQETQYF. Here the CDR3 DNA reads TGTGCCAGCAGTTCGGATGTTATAGCGGGGCCCCAAGAGACCCAGTACTTC.

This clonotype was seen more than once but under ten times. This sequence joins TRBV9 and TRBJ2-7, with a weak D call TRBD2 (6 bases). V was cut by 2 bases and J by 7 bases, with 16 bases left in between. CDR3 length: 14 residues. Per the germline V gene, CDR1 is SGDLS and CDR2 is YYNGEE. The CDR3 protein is CASSVSGGVDEQYF. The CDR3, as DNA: TGTGCCAGCAGCGTTTCAGGCGGGGTTGATGAGCAGTACTTC.

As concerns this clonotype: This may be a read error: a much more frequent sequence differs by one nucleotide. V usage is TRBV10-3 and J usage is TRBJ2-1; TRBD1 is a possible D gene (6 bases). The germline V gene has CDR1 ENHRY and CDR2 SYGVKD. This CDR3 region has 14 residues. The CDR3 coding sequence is TGTGCCATCAGTGAGCAAGGACAGAACAATGAGCAGTCCTTC. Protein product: CAISEQGQNNEQSF.

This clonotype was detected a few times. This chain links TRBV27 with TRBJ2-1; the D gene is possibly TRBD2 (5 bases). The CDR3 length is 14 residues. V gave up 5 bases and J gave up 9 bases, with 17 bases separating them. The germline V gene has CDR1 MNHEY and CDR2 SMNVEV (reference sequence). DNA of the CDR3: TGTGCCAGCAGTCGTGGATCGGGGAGCGGTGAGCAGTTCTTC. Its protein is CASSRGSGSGEQFF.

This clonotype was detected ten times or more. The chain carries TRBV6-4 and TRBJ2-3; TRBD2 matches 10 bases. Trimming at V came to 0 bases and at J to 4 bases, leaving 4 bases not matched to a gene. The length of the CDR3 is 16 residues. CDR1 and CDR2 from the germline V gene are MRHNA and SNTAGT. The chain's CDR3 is CASSDSSGRASDTQYF. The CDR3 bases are TGTGCCAGCAGTGACTCGAGCGGGAGGGCCTCAGATACGCAGTATTTT.

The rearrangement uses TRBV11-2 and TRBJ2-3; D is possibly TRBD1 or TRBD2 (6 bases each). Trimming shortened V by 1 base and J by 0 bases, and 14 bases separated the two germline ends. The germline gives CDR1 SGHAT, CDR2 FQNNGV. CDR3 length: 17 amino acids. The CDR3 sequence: CASSLGSTGASTDTQYF. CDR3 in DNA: TGTGCCAGCAGCTTAGGATCAACGGGGGCCAGCACAGATACGCAGTATTTT.

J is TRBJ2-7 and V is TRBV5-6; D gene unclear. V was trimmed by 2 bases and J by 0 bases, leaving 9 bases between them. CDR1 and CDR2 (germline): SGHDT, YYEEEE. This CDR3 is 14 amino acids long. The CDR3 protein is CASSFGRSSYEQYV. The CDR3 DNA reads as TGTGCCAGCAGCTTTGGCAGGAGCTCCTACGAGCAGTACGTC.

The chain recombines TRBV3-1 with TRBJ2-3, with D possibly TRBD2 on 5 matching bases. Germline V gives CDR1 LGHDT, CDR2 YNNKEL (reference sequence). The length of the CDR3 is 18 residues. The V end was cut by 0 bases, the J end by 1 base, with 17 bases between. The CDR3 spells CASSQDSERIRRTDTQYF. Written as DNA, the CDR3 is TGTGCCAGCAGCCAAGATTCCGAGCGGATCAGGCGCACAGATACGCAGTATTTT.

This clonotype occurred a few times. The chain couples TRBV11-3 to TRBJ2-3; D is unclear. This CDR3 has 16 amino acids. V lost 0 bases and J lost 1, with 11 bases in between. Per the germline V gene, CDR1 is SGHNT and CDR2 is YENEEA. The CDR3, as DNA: TGTGCCAGCAGCTTAGAATATGCATGGGGCACAGATACGCAGTATTTT. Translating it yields CASSLEYAWGTDTQYF.

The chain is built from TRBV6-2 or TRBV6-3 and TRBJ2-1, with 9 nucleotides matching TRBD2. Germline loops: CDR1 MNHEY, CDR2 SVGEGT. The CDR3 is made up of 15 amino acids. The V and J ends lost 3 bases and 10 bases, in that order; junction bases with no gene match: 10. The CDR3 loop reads CASSYEGGRAGEQFF. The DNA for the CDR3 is TGTGCCAGCAGTTATGAAGGCGGGAGGGCGGGGGAGCAGTTCTTC.

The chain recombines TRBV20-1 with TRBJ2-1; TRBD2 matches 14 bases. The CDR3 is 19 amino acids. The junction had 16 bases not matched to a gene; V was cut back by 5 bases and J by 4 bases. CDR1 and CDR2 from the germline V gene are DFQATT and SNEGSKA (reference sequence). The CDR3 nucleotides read TGCAGTGCTCGCTCGAGGGGGGGACTAGCGGGGGCCTTTTACAATGAGCAGTTCTTC. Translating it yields CSARSRGGLAGAFYNEQFF.

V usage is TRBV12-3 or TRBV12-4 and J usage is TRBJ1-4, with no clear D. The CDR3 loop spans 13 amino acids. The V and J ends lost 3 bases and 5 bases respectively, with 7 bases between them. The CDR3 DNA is TGTGCCAGCAGTTTCCGGATGAATGAAAAACTGTTTTTT. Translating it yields CASSFRMNEKLFF.

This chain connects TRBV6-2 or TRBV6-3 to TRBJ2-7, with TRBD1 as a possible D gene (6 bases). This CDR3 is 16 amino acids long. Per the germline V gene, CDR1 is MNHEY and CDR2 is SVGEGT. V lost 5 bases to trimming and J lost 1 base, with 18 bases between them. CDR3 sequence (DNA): TGTGCCAGCAGTCCGGCGGTCCGGGACACGTCCTACGAGCAGTACGTC. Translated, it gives CASSPAVRDTSYEQYV.

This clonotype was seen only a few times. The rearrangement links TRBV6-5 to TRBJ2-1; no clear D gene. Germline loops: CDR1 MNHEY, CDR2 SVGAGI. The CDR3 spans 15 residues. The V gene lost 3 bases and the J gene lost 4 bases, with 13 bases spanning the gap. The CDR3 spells CASSYGPSGYNEQFF. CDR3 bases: TGTGCCAGCAGTTATGGGCCCTCCGGATACAATGAGCAGTTCTTC.

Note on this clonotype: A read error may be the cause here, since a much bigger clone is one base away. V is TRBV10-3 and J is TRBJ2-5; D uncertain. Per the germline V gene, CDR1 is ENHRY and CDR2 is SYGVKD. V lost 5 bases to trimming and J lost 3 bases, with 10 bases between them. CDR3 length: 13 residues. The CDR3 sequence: CAISWNNEETQYF. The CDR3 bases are TGTGCCATCAGTTGGAACAACGAAGAGACCCAGTACTTC.

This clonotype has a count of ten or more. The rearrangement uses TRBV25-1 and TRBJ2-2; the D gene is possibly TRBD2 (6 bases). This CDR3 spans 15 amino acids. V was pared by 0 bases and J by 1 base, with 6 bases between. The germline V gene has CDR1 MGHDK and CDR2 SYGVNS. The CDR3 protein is CASSEYSGNTGELFF. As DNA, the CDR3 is TGTGCCAGCAGTGAATATAGCGGGAACACCGGGGAGCTGTTTTTT. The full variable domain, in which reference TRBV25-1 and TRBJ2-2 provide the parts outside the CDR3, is EADIYQTPRYLVIGTGKKITLECSQTMGHDKMYWYQQDPGMELHLIHYSYGVNSTEKGDLSSESTVSRIRTEHFPLTLESARPSHTSQYLCASSEYSGNTGELFFGEGSRLTVL.

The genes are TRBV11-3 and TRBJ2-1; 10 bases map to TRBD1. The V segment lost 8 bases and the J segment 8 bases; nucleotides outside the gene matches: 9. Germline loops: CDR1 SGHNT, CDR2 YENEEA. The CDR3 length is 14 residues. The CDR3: CASSRGQGFHEQFF. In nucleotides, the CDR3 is TGTGCCAGCTCCAGGGGACAGGGGTTCCATGAGCAGTTCTTC.